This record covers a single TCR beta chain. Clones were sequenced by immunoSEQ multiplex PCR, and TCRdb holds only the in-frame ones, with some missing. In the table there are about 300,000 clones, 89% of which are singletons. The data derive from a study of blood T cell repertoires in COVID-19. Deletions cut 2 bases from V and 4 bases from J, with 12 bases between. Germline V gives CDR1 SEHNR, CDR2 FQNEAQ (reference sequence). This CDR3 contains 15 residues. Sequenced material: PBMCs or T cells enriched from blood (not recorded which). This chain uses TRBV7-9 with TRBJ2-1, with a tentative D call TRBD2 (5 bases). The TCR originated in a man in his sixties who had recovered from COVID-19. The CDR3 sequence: CASSLLRTRYNEQFF. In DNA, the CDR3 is TGTGCCAGCAGCTTACTTAGGACTCGTTACAATGAGCAGTTCTTC.